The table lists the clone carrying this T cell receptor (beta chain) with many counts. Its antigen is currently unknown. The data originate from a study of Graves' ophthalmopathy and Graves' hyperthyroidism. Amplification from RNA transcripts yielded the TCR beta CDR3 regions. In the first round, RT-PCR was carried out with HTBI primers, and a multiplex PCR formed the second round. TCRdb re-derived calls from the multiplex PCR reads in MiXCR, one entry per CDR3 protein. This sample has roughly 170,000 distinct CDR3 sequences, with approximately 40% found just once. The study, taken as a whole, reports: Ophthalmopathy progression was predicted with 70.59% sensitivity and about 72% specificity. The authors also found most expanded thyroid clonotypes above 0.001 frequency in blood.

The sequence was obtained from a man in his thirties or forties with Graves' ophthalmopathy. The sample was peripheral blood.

The CDR3 region has the DNA TGTGCCAGCAGCTGGAACGGGGGGAGCACTGAAGCTTTCTTT. Amino acid sequence: CASSWNGGSTEAFF. The chain uses TRBV6-1 and TRBJ1-1, with a weak D call TRBD1 (5 bases). Germline V gene data show CDR1 as MNHNS and CDR2 as SASEGT. The CDR3 extends over 14 amino acids. V gave up 6 bases and J gave up 4 bases, with 15 bases separating them.